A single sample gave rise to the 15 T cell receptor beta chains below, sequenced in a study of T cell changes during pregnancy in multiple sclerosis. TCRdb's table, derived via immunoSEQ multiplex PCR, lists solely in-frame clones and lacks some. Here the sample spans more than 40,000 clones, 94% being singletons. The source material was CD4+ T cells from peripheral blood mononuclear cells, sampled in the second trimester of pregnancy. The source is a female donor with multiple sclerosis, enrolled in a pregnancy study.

The CDR3 is CASRAGRAQETQYF. Written as DNA, the CDR3 is TGTGCCAGTAGGGCCGGCAGGGCCCAAGAGACCCAGTACTTC. The chain recombines TRBV2 with TRBJ2-5; weak D call: TRBD1 (5 bases). Trimming left V 9 bases short and J 1 base short, with 15 bases between. The CDR3 runs to 14 residues. Germline CDR1 is SNHLY and CDR2 is FYNNEI.

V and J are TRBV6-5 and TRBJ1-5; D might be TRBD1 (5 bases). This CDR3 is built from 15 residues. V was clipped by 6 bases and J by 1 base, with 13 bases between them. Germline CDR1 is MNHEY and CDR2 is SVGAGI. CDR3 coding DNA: TGTGCCAGCAGACCCCGGGCAGGGAGCAATCAGCCCCAGCATTTT. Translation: CASRPRAGSNQPQHF.

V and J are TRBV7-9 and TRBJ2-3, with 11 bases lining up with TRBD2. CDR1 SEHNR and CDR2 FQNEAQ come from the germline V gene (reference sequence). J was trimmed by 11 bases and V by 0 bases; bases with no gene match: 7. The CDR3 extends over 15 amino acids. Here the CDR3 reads CASSLASGGAFRQYF. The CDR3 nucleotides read TGTGCCAGCAGCTTAGCTAGCGGGGGGGCCTTCAGGCAGTATTTT. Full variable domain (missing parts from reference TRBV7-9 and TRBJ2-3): DTGVSQNPRHKITKRGQNVTFRCDPISEHNRLYWYRQTLGQGPEFLTYFQNEAQLEKSRLLSDRFSAERPKGSFSTLEIQRTEQGDSAMYLCASSLASGGAFRQYFGPGTRLTVL.

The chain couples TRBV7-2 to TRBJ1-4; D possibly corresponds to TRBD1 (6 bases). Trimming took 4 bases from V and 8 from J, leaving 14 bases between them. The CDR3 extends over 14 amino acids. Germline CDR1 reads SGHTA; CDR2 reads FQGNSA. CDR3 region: CASSSNRAREKLFF. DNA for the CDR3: TGTGCCAGCAGCTCGAACAGGGCCCGAGAAAAACTGTTTTTT.

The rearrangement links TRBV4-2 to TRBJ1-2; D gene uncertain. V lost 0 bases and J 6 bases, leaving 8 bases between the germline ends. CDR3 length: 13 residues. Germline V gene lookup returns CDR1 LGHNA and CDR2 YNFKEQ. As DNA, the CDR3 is TGTGCCAGCAGCCAAGATATTCAGAATGGCTACACCTTC. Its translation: CASSQDIQNGYTF.

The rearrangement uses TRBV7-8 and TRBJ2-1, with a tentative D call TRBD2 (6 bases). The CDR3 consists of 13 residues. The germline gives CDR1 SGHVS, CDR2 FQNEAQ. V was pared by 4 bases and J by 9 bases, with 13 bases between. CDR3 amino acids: CASSSGLNPEQFF. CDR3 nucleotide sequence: TGTGCCAGCAGCTCGGGACTCAATCCTGAGCAGTTCTTC.

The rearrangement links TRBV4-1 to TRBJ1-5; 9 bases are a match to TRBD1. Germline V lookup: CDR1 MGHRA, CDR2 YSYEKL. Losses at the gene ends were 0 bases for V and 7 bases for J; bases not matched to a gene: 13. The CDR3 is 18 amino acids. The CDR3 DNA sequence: TGCGCCAGCAGCCAAGAAAGGGGACAGGGCGCTTCTACACAGCCCCAGCATTTT. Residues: CASSQERGQGASTQPQHF.

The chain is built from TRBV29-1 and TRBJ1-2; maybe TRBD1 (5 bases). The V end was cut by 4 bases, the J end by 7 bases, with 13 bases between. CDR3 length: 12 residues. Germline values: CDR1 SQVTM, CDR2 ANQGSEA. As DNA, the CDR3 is TGCAGCGTTGGCGGGGGGTTGTCTGGCTACACCTTC. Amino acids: CSVGGGLSGYTF.

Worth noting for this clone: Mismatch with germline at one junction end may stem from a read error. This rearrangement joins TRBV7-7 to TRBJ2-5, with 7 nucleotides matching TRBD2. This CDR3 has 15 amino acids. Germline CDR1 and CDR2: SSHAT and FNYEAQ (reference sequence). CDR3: CASSLDGGWGETQYF. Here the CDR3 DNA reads TGTGCTAGCAGCTTAGACGGGGGGTGGGGAGAGACCCAGTACTTC.

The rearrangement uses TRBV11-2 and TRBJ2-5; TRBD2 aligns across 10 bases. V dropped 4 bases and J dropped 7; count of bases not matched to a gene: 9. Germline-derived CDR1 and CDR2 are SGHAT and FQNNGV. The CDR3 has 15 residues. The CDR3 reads CASSSGLASWGTQYF. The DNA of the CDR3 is TGTGCCAGCAGCTCGGGACTAGCGTCTTGGGGGACCCAGTACTTC.

This chain's CDR3 is CASSLNEQGASGGYTF. The CDR3 nucleotides are TGTGCCAGCAGCTTAAACGAGCAGGGGGCGTCTGGCGGCTACACCTTC. This rearrangement joins TRBV7-2 to TRBJ1-2; the match to TRBD1 covers 8 bases. V was clipped by 2 bases and J by 8 bases; unmatched bases: 13. Germline V gene sequence: CDR1 SGHTA, CDR2 FQGNSA. This CDR3 has 16 amino acids.

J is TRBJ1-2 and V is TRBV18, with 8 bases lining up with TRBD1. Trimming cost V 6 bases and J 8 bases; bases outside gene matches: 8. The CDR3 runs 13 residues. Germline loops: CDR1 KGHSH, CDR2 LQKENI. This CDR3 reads CASSLTGEGGYTF. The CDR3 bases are TGTGCCAGCTCTTTGACAGGGGAAGGCGGCTACACCTTC.

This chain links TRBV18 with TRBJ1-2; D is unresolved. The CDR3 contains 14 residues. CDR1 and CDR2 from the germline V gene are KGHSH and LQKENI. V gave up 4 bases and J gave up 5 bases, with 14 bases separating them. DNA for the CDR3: TGTGCCAGCTCACATTTGCAGGATCTTTATGGCTACACCTTC. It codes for CASSHLQDLYGYTF.

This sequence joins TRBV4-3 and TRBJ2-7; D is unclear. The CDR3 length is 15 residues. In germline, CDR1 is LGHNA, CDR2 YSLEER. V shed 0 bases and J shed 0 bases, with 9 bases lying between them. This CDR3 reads CASSQEATLSYEQYF. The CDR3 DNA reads TGCGCCAGCAGCCAAGAAGCTACCCTCTCCTACGAGCAGTACTTC.

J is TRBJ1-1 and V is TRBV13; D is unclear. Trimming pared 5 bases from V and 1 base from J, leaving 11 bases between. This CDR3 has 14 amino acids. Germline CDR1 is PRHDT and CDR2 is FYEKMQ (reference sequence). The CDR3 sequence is CASSRGEGNTEAFF. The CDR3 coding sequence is TGTGCCAGCAGCCGGGGAGAGGGGAACACTGAAGCTTTCTTT.